This TCR beta chain was sequenced for a study of neoadjuvant nivolumab and ipilimumab in lung cancer. CDR3 length: 14 amino acids. CDR1 and CDR2 from the germline V gene are SGHAT and FQNNGV. V was trimmed by 5 bases and J by 7 bases, leaving 17 bases between them. Sequencing was performed with immunoSEQ multiplex PCR; in TCRdb, only in-frame clones are kept and a portion is missing. The sample lists 15,000 to 20,000 clones; 79% were seen once. Study-level points and caveats: TCR clonality did not significantly correlate with pathologic tumor regression. Only two of four nivolumab-treated tumors gained richness and clonality by surgery.

Remarks on this clone: The antigen remains unidentified.

The source was tumor tissue, collected after neoadjuvant nivolumab, alone or with ipilimumab, at or shortly before surgery. The clonotype was recovered from an adult with non-small cell lung cancer. The V and J genes are TRBV11-2 and TRBJ1-2; no clear D gene. Here the CDR3 reads CASSPPQGISGYTF. The CDR3 nucleotides read TGTGCCAGCAGCCCGCCGCAAGGGATTAGTGGCTACACCTTC. Together with reference TRBV11-2 and TRBJ1-2, the CDR3 gives the full variable domain: EAGVAQSPRYKIIEKRQSVAFWCNPISGHATLYWYQQILGQGPKLLIQFQNNGVVDDSQLPKDRFSAERLKGVDSTLKIQPAKLEDSAVYLCASSPPQGISGYTFGSGTRLTVV.